These 19 T cell receptor beta chains came from one sample sequenced in a study of shared clonotypes between healthy human individuals. Repertoires were generated with immunoSEQ multiplex PCR, while TCRdb's copy carries only in-frame clones and drops some. The top ten hold 0.36% of the sample, which has fewer than 1.8 million clones, approximately 98.5% seen once. Sequenced sample: naive CD4+ T cells sorted from blood. Subset described: CD45RA+ positively selected. The receptors were sampled from a man aged 25-45 years in good health.

The V and J genes are TRBV19 and TRBJ2-2, with TRBD1 matching 9 bases. This CDR3 spans 16 amino acids. The V gene's germline CDR1 is LNHDA and CDR2 SQIVND (reference sequence). The junction had 8 bases not matched to a gene; V was cut back by 3 bases and J by 6 bases. The CDR3 DNA reads TGTGCCAGTAGTATCACAGGGGGCAAGGGTCCCGGGGAGCTGTTTTTT. It codes for CASSITGGKGPGELFF.

The DNA of the CDR3 is TGCGCTAGGGGGGCTTGGGCTTTCTTT. Encoded protein: CARGAWAFF. The chain is built from TRBV23-1 and TRBJ1-1; weak D call: TRBD1 (6 bases). TRBV23-1 is assigned to the ORF class and has an uncertain function. The CDR3 runs 9 residues.

This clone has a single count. The chain has TRBV18 and TRBJ1-1; D not resolved. The CDR3 has 13 amino acids. V dropped 4 bases and J dropped 0 bases, with 6 bases sitting between them. The V gene's germline CDR1 is KGHSH and CDR2 LQKENI. The CDR3, as DNA: TGTGCCAGCTCACACGATCTGAACACTGAAGCTTTCTTT. Residues: CASSHDLNTEAFF.

The rearrangement uses TRBV7-9 and TRBJ1-1; 7 positions agree with TRBD1. Germline loops: CDR1 SEHNR, CDR2 FQNEAQ (reference sequence). With V trimmed by 5 bases and J by 6 bases, 12 bases remained unmatched. The CDR3 has 15 amino acids. CDR3 bases: TGTGCCAGCAGCCCCCCATCCGGGACAGCAGCTGAAGCTTTCTTT. Translation: CASSPPSGTAAEAFF.

For this clone: One end of the junction does not line up with germline, which may come from a read error. This chain connects TRBV9 to TRBJ1-2, with 10 positions matching TRBD1. Germline loops: CDR1 SGDLS, CDR2 YYNGEE. The CDR3 contains 13 residues. The CDR3 DNA sequence: TGTGCCAGCAGCGGTGGACAGGGGGATATTCAGGACTTC. Translation gives CASSGGQGDIQDF.

The gene calls are TRBV4-3 and TRBJ2-3, with D perhaps matching TRBD2 (6 bases). This CDR3 is 17 amino acids long. CDR1 is LGHNA and CDR2 is YSLEER in the germline V gene. The V end was cut by 4 bases, the J end by 0 bases, with 17 bases between. The CDR3 region has the DNA TGCGCCAGCAGCCGGGCGATTAGCGGATATAGCACAGATACGCAGTATTTT. This translates into CASSRAISGYSTDTQYF.

This sequence joins TRBV11-2 and TRBJ2-2; 9 bases agree with TRBD1. The CDR3 runs 13 residues. The V segment lost 5 bases and the J segment 8 bases; nucleotides outside the gene matches: 3. Germline CDR1 SGHAT, CDR2 FQNNGV. The CDR3 here is CASSVQGAGELFF. Written as DNA, the CDR3 is TGTGCCAGCAGCGTACAGGGGGCAGGGGAGCTGTTTTTT.

A note on this clone: A read error may account for a junction end that differs from germline. This chain links TRBV9 with TRBJ1-5, with D possibly being TRBD1 (6 bases). Germline CDR1 is SGDLS and CDR2 is YYNGEE. CDR3 length: 15 amino acids. Here the CDR3 DNA reads TGCTCAATCGGGACAAACCATTTTAGCAATCAGCCCCAGCATTTT. This gives the protein CSIGTNHFSNQPQHF.

In the case of this clone: Other DNA sequences from this sample encode an identical CDR3 as well. The chain links TRBV18 to TRBJ1-5; no definite D call. Trimming shortened V by 3 bases and J by 6 bases, and 9 bases separated the two germline ends. CDR1 and CDR2 from the germline V gene are KGHSH and LQKENI. The CDR3 has 13 amino acids. CDR3 in amino acids: CASSPSEGQPQHF. The CDR3 DNA sequence: TGTGCCAGCTCACCTTCTGAGGGTCAGCCCCAGCATTTT.

The V and J genes are TRBV10-3 and TRBJ2-6; D remains ambiguous. Trimming removed 11 bases from V and 0 bases from J, with 11 bases in between. The CDR3 is 14 amino acids. Germline CDR1 is ENHRY and CDR2 is SYGVKD. The CDR3 nucleotides are TGTGCCGTGAGTATCGCCTCTGGGGCCAACGTCCTGACTTTC. This sequence encodes CAVSIASGANVLTF.

Notes on this clone: Distinct nucleotide sequences in the sample also encode this CDR3. This chain uses TRBV27 with TRBJ1-5; no reliable D call. V was pared by 3 bases and J by 1 base, with 7 bases between. Germline V lookup: CDR1 MNHEY, CDR2 SMNVEV (reference sequence). The CDR3 length is 14 residues. CDR3 nucleotide sequence: TGTGCCAGCAGTTTTTCCGACAGCAATCAGCCCCAGCATTTT. It yields the protein CASSFSDSNQPQHF.

The V and J genes are TRBV7-6 and TRBJ2-7; D is uncertain. The germline V gene has CDR1 SGHVS and CDR2 FNYEAQ. V shed 0 bases and J shed 6 bases, with 12 bases lying between them. The CDR3 loop spans 14 amino acids. This chain's CDR3 is CASSLAGLGLEQYF. CDR3 coding DNA: TGTGCCAGCAGCTTAGCAGGGTTAGGTCTCGAGCAGTACTTC.

This chain links TRBV11-3 with TRBJ2-3; TRBD2 agrees at 9 bases. Trimming at V came to 1 base and at J to 0 bases, leaving 2 bases not matched to a gene. Germline V gives CDR1 SGHNT, CDR2 YENEEA. This CDR3 has 16 residues. The CDR3 nucleotides read TGTGCCAGCAGCTTAGGCGGGAGGGCCAGCACAGATACGCAGTATTTT. It specifies CASSLGGRASTDTQYF.

The chain employs TRBV5-8 and TRBJ1-5; TRBD1 agrees at 8 bases. The junction had 6 bases not matched to a gene; V was cut back by 4 bases and J by 0 bases. From germline, CDR1 is SGHTS and CDR2 YDEGEE. The CDR3 has 16 amino acids. The CDR3 DNA reads as TGTGCCAGCAGCCCGGGACAGGTATATAGCAATCAGCCCCAGCATTTT. Its protein product is CASSPGQVYSNQPQHF.

V is TRBV28 and J is TRBJ1-1; no definite D call. The CDR3 totals 12 residues. CDR1 and CDR2 (germline): MDHEN, SYDVKM. Trimming pared 8 bases from V and 5 bases from J, leaving 12 bases between. The CDR3 reads CASRPIFTEAFF. DNA for the CDR3: TGTGCCAGCCGCCCTATCTTTACTGAAGCTTTCTTT.

The rearrangement uses TRBV30 and TRBJ1-2; D is unresolved. The germline CDR1 and CDR2 sequences are GTSNPN and SVGIG (reference sequence). Trimming took 2 bases from V and 7 from J, leaving 11 bases between them. The length of the CDR3 is 12 residues. The CDR3, as DNA: TGTGCCTGGAGTCTCGAGGGAGGTGGCTACACCTTC. Protein sequence: CAWSLEGGGYTF.

The chain joins TRBV18 to TRBJ2-3, with D uncertain. The germline V gene has CDR1 KGHSH and CDR2 LQKENI. CDR3 size: 14 residues. Between the trimmed V and J ends, which lost 4 bases and 0 bases, there was a span of 8 bases. The CDR3 sequence: CASSLSTSTDTQYF. CDR3 in DNA: TGTGCCAGCTCACTCTCGACTAGCACAGATACGCAGTATTTT.

V is TRBV7-2 and J is TRBJ2-2, with 11 bases fitting TRBD2. Looked up from germline, CDR1 is SGHTA and CDR2 is FQGNSA. The CDR3 sequence is 16 residues long. V was pared by 7 bases and J by 2 bases, with 6 bases of the junction left unmatched. CDR3 amino acids: CASNILAGGNTGELFF. The DNA of the CDR3 is TGTGCCAGCAACATTCTAGCGGGAGGAAACACCGGGGAGCTGTTTTTT.

The chain is built from TRBV18 and TRBJ2-5; D not resolved. Germline CDR1 and CDR2: KGHSH and LQKENI. CDR3 length equals 14 residues. V was trimmed by 4 bases and J by 4 bases, leaving 13 bases between them. The chain's CDR3 is CASSRTGHGETQYF. The DNA for the CDR3 is TGTGCCAGCTCACGGACGGGTCACGGAGAGACCCAGTACTTC.